This T cell receptor (beta chain) was obtained from a study of cytomegalovirus exposure and HLA in healthy donors. The CDR3 is made up of 14 amino acids. V lost 6 bases to trimming and J lost 4 bases, with 15 bases between them. Germline assignment: CDR1 LNHDA and CDR2 SQIVND (reference sequence). TCRdb keeps only in-frame clones here, not all; method: immunoSEQ multiplex PCR. The sample includes tens of thousands of clones, more than 85% of them seen just once. Study observations and caveats: There were some public TCRs occurring in many donors, but most TCR sequences were rare. Three of the chains that were CMV-associated were confirmed in vitro to be specific for CMV antigens.

With respect to this clone: Its antigen remains unidentified.

This chain joins TRBV19 and TRBJ1-1; tentative D call: TRBD1 (5 bases). Sequencing was performed on PBMCs. This clonotype was obtained from a woman aged 18-29 years in good health and CMV-seropositive. The chain's CDR3 is CASRLQGIRTEAFF. In nucleotides, the CDR3 is TGTGCCAGTAGGCTTCAGGGAATCCGCACTGAAGCTTTCTTT. Full variable domain (outside the CDR3, taken from reference TRBV19 and TRBJ1-1): DGGITQSPKYLFRKEGQNVTLSCEQNLNHDAMYWYRQDPGQGLRLIYYSQIVNDFQKGDIAEGYSVSREKKESFPLTVTSAQKNPTAFYLCASRLQGIRTEAFFGQGTRLTVV.